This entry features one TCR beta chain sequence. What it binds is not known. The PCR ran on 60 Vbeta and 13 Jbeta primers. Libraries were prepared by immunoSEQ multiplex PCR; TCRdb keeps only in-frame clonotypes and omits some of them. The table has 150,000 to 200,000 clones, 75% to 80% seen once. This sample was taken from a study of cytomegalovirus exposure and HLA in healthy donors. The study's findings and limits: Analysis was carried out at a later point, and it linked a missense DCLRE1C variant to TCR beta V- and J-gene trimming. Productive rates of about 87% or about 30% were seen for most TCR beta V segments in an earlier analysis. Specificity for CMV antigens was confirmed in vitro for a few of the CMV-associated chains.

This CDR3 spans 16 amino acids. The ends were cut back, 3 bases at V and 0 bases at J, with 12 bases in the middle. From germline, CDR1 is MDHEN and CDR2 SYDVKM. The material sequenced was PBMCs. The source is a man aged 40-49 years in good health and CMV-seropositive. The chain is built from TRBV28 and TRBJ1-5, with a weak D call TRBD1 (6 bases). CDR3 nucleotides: TGTGCCAGCAGTTTGCCGGGACACTATAGCAATCAGCCCCAGCATTTT. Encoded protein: CASSLPGHYSNQPQHF.